The 7 T cell receptor beta chains listed next were all sequenced from one sample in a study of blood T cells in healthy people across ages. Sample-barcoded 5' priming and a J-beta primer mix drove a second PCR of 7 to 11 cycles. TCRdb itself ran the 5' RACE reads through MiXCR, one entry per CDR3 protein. The sample lists almost 800,000 distinct CDR3 sequences; 58% were seen once. Sequencing was performed on blood. The source is a young man in good health.

V and J are TRBV4-3 and TRBJ2-7; unclear D gene. The CDR3 has 14 residues. Germline CDR1 reads LGHNA; CDR2 reads YSLEER. V was pared by 1 base and J by 0 bases, with 7 bases between. This chain's CDR3 is CASSQGFSSYEQYF. The CDR3 DNA is TGCGCCAGCAGCCAAGGATTCAGCTCCTACGAGCAGTACTTC.

The gene calls are TRBV29-1 and TRBJ2-1, with D possibly matching TRBD2 (7 bases). The CDR3 has 14 amino acids. Germline V gives CDR1 SQVTM, CDR2 ANQGSEA. Trimming took off 6 bases at V and 8 bases at J, with 20 bases between the two ends. The CDR3 region is CSVGGTFGRDEQFF. The CDR3 DNA is TGCAGCGTGGGGGGGACATTCGGACGGGATGAGCAGTTCTTC.

The chain joins TRBV20-1 to TRBJ2-7; maybe TRBD1 (6 bases). Trimming removed 0 bases from V and 1 base from J, with 10 bases in between. CDR3 length equals 14 residues. Germline CDR1 is DFQATT and CDR2 is SNEGSKA (reference sequence). This chain's CDR3 is CSARDPRGSYEQYF. For the CDR3, the DNA is TGCAGTGCTAGAGACCCCAGGGGATCCTACGAGCAGTACTTC.

This clonotype showed up just a few times. The J gene is TRBJ1-2, the V gene TRBV2; D not certain. The germline V gene encodes CDR1 SNHLY and CDR2 FYNNEI. The CDR3 spans 12 residues. V shed 4 bases and J shed 8 bases, with 11 bases lying between them. The CDR3 DNA sequence: TGTGCCAGCAGTGGCGGTGGGCCGGGCTACACCTTC. It translates to CASSGGGPGYTF. Full variable domain (remainder filled in from reference TRBV2 and TRBJ1-2): EPEVTQTPSHQVTQMGQEVILRCVPISNHLYFYWYRQILGQKVEFLVSFYNNEISEKSEIFDDQFSVERPDGSNFTLKIRSTKLEDSAMYFCASSGGGPGYTFGSGTRLTVV.

This chain joins TRBV20-1 and TRBJ1-2; possibly TRBD1 for D (5 bases). Germline CDR1 is DFQATT and CDR2 is SNEGSKA (reference sequence). The CDR3 is 9 residues long. CDR3 in amino acids: CSPRGGYTF. CDR3 sequence (DNA): TGCAGCCCTAGGGGTGGCTACACCTTC.

The chain combines TRBV12-3 or TRBV12-4 with TRBJ2-5; D unresolved. The DNA end is a closer match to TRBJ2-7, so the J assignment may be wrong. The CDR3 is 16 residues long. CDR3 protein: CASSLTLGRVIYEQYF. CDR3 sequence (DNA): TGTGCCAGCAGTTTAACTTTGGGTCGCGTGATCTACGAGCAGTACTTC.

The chain joins TRBV7-9 to TRBJ2-1, with D possibly matching TRBD1 (5 bases). The CDR3 contains 14 residues. Trimming stripped 5 bases from V and 2 bases from J, with 10 bases between. Germline CDR1 SEHNR, CDR2 FQNEAQ (reference sequence). The CDR3 loop reads CASSPGSAYNEQFF. CDR3 coding DNA: TGTGCCAGCAGCCCAGGGTCGGCCTACAATGAGCAGTTCTTC.